The 3 T cell receptor beta chains listed next were all sequenced from one sample in a study of blood T cell repertoires in COVID-19. The protocol was immunoSEQ multiplex PCR, while the TCRdb copy is restricted to in-frame clones and leaves out a portion. This sample yields about 63,000 clones, of which about 88% are seen a single time; approximately 12% belongs to the top ten. Material for sequencing was peripheral blood. These receptors originate from a human donor in a cohort sampled during active COVID-19.

This clone appeared a few times. CDR3 nucleotides: TGTGCCAGCAGCCCTTCAAGCACAGTCAACGGGGAGCTGTTTTTT. It encodes CASSPSSTVNGELFF. V and J are TRBV9 and TRBJ2-2; D unresolved. Germline V gene lookup returns CDR1 SGDLS and CDR2 YYNGEE. The V and J ends lost 4 bases and 7 bases respectively, with 17 bases between them. This CDR3 contains 15 residues.

The CDR3 sequence is CASSLVAVHEQFF. The CDR3, as DNA: TGTGCCAGCAGTTTGGTGGCAGTTCATGAGCAGTTCTTC. The genes are TRBV12-3 or TRBV12-4 and TRBJ2-1; D call uncertain. Deletions cut 3 bases from V and 8 bases from J, with 11 bases between. CDR3 length equals 13 residues.

V and J are TRBV11-2 and TRBJ1-2; no clear D gene. The CDR3 is 15 residues long. Germline V lookup: CDR1 SGHAT, CDR2 FQNNGV. Between the trimmed V and J ends, which lost 2 bases and 2 bases, there was a span of 12 bases. The CDR3 sequence is CASSLFGRPNYGYTF. For the CDR3, the DNA is TGTGCCAGCAGCTTATTTGGGAGACCAAACTATGGCTACACCTTC. Full variable domain (rest looked up from reference TRBV11-2 and TRBJ1-2): EAGVAQSPRYKIIEKRQSVAFWCNPISGHATLYWYQQILGQGPKLLIQFQNNGVVDDSQLPKDRFSAERLKGVDSTLKIQPAKLEDSAVYLCASSLFGRPNYGYTFGSGTRLTVV.